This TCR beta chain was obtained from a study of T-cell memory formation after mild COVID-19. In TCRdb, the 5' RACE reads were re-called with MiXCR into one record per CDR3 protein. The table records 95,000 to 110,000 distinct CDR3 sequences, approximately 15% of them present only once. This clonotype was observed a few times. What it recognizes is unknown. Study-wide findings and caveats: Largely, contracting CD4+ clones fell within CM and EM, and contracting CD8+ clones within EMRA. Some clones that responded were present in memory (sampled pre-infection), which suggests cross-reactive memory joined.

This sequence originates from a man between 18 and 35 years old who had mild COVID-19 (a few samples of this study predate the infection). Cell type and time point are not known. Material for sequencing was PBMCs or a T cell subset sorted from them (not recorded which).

CDR3 region: CASSPRPGASWTDTQYF. The CDR3 coding sequence is TGTGCCAGCAGCCCCAGGCCAGGGGCCTCGTGGACAGATACGCAGTATTTT. The V and J genes are TRBV5-5 and TRBJ2-3; D is possibly TRBD1 (6 bases). The V end lost 4 bases, the J end lost 3 bases, and 21 bases lay between the germline ends. This CDR3 is built from 17 residues. CDR1 SGHKS and CDR2 YYEKEE come from the germline V gene (reference sequence).